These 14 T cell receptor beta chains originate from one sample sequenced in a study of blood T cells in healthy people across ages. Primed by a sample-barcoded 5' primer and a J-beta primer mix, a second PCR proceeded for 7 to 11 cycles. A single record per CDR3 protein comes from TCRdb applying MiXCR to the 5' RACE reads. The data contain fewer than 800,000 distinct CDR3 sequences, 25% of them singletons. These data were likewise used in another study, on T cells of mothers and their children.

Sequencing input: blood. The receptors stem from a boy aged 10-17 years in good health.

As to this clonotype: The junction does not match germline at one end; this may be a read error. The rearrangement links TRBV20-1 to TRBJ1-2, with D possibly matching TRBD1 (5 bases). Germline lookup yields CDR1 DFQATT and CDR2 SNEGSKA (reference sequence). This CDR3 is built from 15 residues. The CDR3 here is CSAGDIGAKGYGYTF. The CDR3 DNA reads TGCAGTGCTGGAGATATAGGGGCGAAGGGTTATGGCTACACCTTC.

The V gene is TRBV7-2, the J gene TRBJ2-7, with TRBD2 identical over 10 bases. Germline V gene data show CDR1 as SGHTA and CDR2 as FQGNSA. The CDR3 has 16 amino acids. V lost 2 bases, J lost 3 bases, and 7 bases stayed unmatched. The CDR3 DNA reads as TGTGCCAGCAGCTTAACATTTGCTAGCGGGGGCTACGAGCAGTACTTC. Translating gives CASSLTFASGGYEQYF.

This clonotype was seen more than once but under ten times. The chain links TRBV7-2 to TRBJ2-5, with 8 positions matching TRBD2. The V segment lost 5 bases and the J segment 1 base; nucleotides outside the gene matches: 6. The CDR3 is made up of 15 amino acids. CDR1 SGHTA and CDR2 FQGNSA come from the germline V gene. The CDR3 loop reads CASSIGGAGQETQYF. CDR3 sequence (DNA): TGTGCCAGCAGCATCGGGGGGGCCGGCCAAGAGACCCAGTACTTC.

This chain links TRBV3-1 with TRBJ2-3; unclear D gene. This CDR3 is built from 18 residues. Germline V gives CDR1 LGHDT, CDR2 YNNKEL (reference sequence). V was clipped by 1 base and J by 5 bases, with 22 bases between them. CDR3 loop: CASSQVSGQRGVGDTQYF. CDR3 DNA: TGTGCCAGCAGCCAAGTCTCAGGCCAAAGAGGAGTGGGAGATACGCAGTATTTT.

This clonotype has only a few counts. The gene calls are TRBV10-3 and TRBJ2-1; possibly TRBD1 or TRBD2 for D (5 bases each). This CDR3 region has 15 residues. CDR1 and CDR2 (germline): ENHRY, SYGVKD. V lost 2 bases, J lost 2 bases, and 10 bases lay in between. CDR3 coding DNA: TGTGCCATCAGTGAGGGGGGTGACCCCTACAATGAGCAGTTCTTC. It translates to CAISEGGDPYNEQFF.

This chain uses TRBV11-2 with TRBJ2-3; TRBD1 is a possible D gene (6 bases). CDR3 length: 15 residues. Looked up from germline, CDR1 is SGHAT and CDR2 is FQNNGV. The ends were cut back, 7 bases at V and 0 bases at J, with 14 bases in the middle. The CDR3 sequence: CASTRQVLSTDTQYF. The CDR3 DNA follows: TGTGCCAGCACCCGACAGGTCCTCAGCACAGATACGCAGTATTTT.

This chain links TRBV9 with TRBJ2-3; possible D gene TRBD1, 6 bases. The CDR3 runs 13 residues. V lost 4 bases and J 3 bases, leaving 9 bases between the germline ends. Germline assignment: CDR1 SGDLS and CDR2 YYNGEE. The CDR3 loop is CASSIQGTDTQYF. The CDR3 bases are TGTGCCAGCAGCATCCAGGGGACAGATACGCAGTATTTT.

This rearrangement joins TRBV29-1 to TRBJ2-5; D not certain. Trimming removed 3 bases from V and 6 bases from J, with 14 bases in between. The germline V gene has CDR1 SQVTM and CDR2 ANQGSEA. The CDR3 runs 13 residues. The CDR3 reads CSVDPPLGKTQYF. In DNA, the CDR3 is TGCAGCGTTGACCCGCCTTTGGGGAAGACCCAGTACTTC.

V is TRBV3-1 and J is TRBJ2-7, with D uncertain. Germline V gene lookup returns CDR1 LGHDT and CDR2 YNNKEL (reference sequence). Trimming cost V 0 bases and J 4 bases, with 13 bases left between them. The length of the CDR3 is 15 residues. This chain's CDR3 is CASSQDLNRLYEQYF. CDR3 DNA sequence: TGTGCCAGCAGCCAAGATCTGAACAGACTTTACGAGCAGTACTTC.

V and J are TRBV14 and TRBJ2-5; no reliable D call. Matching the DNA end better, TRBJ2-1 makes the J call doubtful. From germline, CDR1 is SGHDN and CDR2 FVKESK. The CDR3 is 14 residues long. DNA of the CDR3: TGTGCCAGCAGCCTGAGGATCACCTACAATGAGCAGTTCTTC. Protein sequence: CASSLRITYNEQFF.

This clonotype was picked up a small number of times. The CDR3 region has the DNA TGTGCCAGCAGCCAAGTCATAAGGGGGCACGGGGCCAACGTCCTGACTTTC. This translates into CASSQVIRGHGANVLTF. The chain couples TRBV3-1 to TRBJ2-6, with TRBD1 identical over 7 bases. This CDR3 spans 17 amino acids. The ends lost 1 base at V and 4 bases at J; junction bases unmatched: 7. Germline loops: CDR1 LGHDT, CDR2 YNNKEL (reference sequence). The full variable domain, in which reference TRBV3-1 and TRBJ2-6 provide the parts outside the CDR3, is DTAVSQTPKYLVTQMGNDKSIKCEQNLGHDTMYWYKQDSKKFLKIMFSYNNKELIINETVPNRFSPKSPDKAHLNLHINSLELGDSAVYFCASSQVIRGHGANVLTFGAGSRLTVL.

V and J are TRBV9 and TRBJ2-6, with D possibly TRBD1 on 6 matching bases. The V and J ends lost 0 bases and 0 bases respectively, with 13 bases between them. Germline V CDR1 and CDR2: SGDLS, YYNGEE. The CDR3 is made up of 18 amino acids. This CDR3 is CASSVGGRVASGANVLTF. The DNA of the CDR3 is TGTGCCAGCAGCGTAGGGGGGCGGGTTGCCTCTGGGGCCAACGTCCTGACTTTC. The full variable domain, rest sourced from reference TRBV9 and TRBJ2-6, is DSGVTQTPKHLITATGQRVTLRCSPRSGDLSVYWYQQSLDQGLQFLIQYYNGEERAKGNILERFSAQQFPDLHSELNLSSLELGDSALYFCASSVGGRVASGANVLTFGAGSRLTVL.

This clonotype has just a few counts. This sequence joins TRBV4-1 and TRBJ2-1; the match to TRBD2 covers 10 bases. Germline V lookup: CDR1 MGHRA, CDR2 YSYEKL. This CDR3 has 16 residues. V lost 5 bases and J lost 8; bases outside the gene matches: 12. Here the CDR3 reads CASSLTGTSAFDEQFF. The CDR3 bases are TGCGCCAGCAGCTTAACCGGGACTAGCGCCTTTGATGAGCAGTTCTTC.

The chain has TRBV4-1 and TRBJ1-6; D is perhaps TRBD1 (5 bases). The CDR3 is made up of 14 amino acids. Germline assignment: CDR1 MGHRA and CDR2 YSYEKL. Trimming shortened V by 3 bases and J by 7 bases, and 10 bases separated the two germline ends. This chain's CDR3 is CASSQGVLNSPLHF. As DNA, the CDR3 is TGCGCCAGCAGCCAGGGGGTATTAAATTCACCCCTCCACTTT.